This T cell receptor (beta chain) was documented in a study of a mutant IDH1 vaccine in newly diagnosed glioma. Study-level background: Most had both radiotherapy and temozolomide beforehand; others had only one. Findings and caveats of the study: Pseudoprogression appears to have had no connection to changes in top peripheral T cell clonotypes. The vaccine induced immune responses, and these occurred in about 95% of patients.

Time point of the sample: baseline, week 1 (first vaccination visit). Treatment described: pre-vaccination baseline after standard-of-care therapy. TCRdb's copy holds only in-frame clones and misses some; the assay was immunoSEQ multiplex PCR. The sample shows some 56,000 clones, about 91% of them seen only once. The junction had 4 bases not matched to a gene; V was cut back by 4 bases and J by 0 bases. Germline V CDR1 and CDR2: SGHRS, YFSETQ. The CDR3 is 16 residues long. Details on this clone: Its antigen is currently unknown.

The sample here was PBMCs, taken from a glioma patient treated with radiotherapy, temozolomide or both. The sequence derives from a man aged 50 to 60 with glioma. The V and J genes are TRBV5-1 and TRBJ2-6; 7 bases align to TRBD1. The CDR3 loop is CASSPDRRSGANVLTF. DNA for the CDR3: TGCGCCAGCAGCCCGGACAGGCGCTCTGGGGCCAACGTCCTGACTTTC.